This T cell receptor (beta chain) was identified during a study of response to subunit inactivated influenza vaccine. General observations from the study: Authors suggested each seasonal flu vaccination may recruit only limited numbers of new T cells.

TCRdb reanalysed the RT-PCR reads using MiXCR and keeps one entry per CDR3 protein. Seen here are 450,000 to 550,000 distinct CDR3 sequences, over 25% observed once, and the top ten hold about 1.9%. V shed 1 base and J shed 4 bases, with 8 bases lying between them. Germline V gene sequence: CDR1 SGHRS, CDR2 YFSETQ. The CDR3 consists of 14 residues. This clonotype was seen repeatedly, ten times or more. Its antigen remains unidentified. The clonotype originates from a middle-aged man who received an inactivated influenza vaccine. The chain couples TRBV5-1 to TRBJ1-4; possible D gene TRBD1, 5 bases. The sample here was CD4+ T cells sorted from PBMCs, taken 5 to 6 days after vaccination. CDR3 nucleotide sequence: TGCGCCAGCAGCTTGAATGGGGGTAATGAAAAACTGTTTTTT. Residues: CASSLNGGNEKLFF. Combining the CDR3 with reference TRBV5-1 and TRBJ1-4 gives the whole variable domain KAGVTQTPRYLIKTRGQQVTLSCSPISGHRSVSWYQQTPGQGLQFLFEYFSETQRNKGNFPGRFSGRQFSNSRSEMNVSTLELGDSALYLCASSLNGGNEKLFFGSGTQLSVL.